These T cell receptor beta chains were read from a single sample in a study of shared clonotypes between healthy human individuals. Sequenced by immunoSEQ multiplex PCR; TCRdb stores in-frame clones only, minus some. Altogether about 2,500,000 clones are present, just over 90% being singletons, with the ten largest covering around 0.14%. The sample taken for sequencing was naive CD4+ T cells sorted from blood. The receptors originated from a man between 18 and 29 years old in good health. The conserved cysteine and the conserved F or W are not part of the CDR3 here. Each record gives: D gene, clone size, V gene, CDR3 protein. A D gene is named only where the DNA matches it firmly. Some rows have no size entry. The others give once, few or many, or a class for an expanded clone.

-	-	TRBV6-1	ASRRRGQGVETQY
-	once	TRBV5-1	ASSLGRPYNSPLH
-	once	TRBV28	ASSFQGIKGQPQH
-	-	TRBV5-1	ASSSDGMQETQY
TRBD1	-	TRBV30	AWSPGQGVYSNQPQH
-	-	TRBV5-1	ASSPTGNTEAF
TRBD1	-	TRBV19	ASSQRTGGGPRELF
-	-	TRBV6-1	ASSESGGVGAYT
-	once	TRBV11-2	ASSNRGWGLNLYEQY
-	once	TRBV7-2	ASSLAGGPRMQQF
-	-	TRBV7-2	ASSQGPSIEAF
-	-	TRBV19	ASSVHRRNSNQPQH
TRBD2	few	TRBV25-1	ASSERLAGNIQY
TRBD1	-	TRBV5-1	ASSSDRGAYNEQF
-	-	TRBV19	ASSRSLAVGYEQY
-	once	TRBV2	ASSTRANTGELF
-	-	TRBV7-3	ASSATRGAYNEQF
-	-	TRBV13	ASSFVLANTEAF
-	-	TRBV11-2	ASSVRQVSYEQY
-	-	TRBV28	ASSTGAAVVASYNEQF
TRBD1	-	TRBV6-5	ASSSKTGVTEAF
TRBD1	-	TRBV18	ASSLDRGNGAF
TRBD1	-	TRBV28	ASSLFTGTGQPQH
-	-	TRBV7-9	ASSLNQGVYGYT
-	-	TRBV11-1	ASSHDISLNYGYT
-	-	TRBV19	ASGRDNEKLF
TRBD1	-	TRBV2	ASRRGGQVGTGELF
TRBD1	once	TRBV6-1	ASRSRDRGLYEQY
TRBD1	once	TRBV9	ASSVGDGQGRQPQH
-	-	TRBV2	ASSADTGRNSPLH
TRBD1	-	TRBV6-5	ASTKTGSTEAF
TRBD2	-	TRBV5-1	ASSLGRTSGELTDTQY
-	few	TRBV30	AWSVVTLSTEAF
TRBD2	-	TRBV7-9	ASTMALAGYGEQF
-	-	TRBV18	ASSPTRDTEAF
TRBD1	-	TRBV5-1	ASSEQGAGNQPQH
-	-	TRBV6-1	ASTGYGYT
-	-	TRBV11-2	ASSFAGPGLYGYT
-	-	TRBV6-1	ASSEIWDRNYGYT
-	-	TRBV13	ASSLGARDSPLH
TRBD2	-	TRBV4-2	ASSQDRLAGDNEQY
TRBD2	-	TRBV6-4	AGGNASGRTGELF